The 30 T cell receptor beta chains presented below share a single source sample, sequenced in a study of CD8+ T cells in alopecia areata. RNA, once extracted, was reverse transcribed into cDNA for use as the sequencing template. Assay: immunoSEQ multiplex PCR; the TCRdb copy retains only in-frame clones and omits some. The data hold 200,000 to 250,000 clones, with 64% observed a single time. Treatment denoted: oral pan-JAK inhibitor, 5-10 mg twice daily. The source was CD4+ T cells sorted from blood, collected at week 4, from a patient treated with tofacitinib. These receptors were collected from a human donor with alopecia areata.

The chain employs TRBV29-1 and TRBJ2-3, with TRBD2 as a possible D gene (7 bases). There are 15 residues in the CDR3. The germline V gene encodes CDR1 SQVTM and CDR2 ANQGSEA. V lost 6 bases and J lost 1, with 17 bases in between. In nucleotides, the CDR3 is TGCAGCGTCCACATCAGGGAGGGGGGCACAGATACGCAGTATTTT. Protein sequence: CSVHIREGGTDTQYF.

The chain is built from TRBV12-5 and TRBJ2-7, with D tentatively TRBD2 (7 bases). V gave up 3 bases and J gave up 3 bases, with 12 bases separating them. This CDR3 is built from 14 residues. Germline-derived CDR1 and CDR2 are LGHNT and FRNRAP. CDR3 bases: TGTGCTAGTGGTTTCGTCGGGGGGCACTACGAGCAGTACTTC. It specifies CASGFVGGHYEQYF.

V and J are TRBV5-1 and TRBJ2-1; 12 bases match TRBD1. The V and J ends lost 4 bases and 9 bases, in that order; junction bases with no gene match: 8. The V gene's germline CDR1 is SGHRS and CDR2 YFSETQ. The CDR3 consists of 15 residues. The DNA of the CDR3 is TGCGCCAGCAGCAGGCGGGACAGGGGGCGCAGTGAGCAGTTCTTC. It specifies CASSRRDRGRSEQFF.

This rearrangement joins TRBV6-5 to TRBJ2-1, with a possible D match to TRBD2 (8 bases). V was pared by 2 bases and J by 7 bases, with 18 bases between. The CDR3 has 16 residues. CDR1 and CDR2 from the germline V gene are MNHEY and SVGAGI. The CDR3 sequence: CASSYPGGKQGNEQFF. The DNA for the CDR3 is TGTGCCAGCAGTTACCCGGGGGGGAAACAGGGGAATGAGCAGTTCTTC.

This clone was detected once. The chain couples TRBV13 to TRBJ2-3; no firm D call. Between the trimmed V and J ends, which lost 4 bases and 1 base, there was a span of 3 bases. The CDR3 extends over 12 amino acids. Germline values: CDR1 PRHDT, CDR2 FYEKMQ (reference sequence). The CDR3 is CASSSRTDTQYF. The CDR3 coding sequence is TGTGCCAGCAGCTCACGCACAGATACGCAGTATTTT.

V and J are TRBV7-2 and TRBJ2-7, with D unclear. The CDR3 spans 16 residues. Trimming left V 0 bases short and J 7 bases short, with 19 bases between. Germline V gives CDR1 SGHTA, CDR2 FQGNSA. The CDR3 DNA reads as TGTGCCAGCAGCTTAGCGTTGACGGGCTCACAAGGGGAGCAGTACTTC. It yields the protein CASSLALTGSQGEQYF.

There are a few counts of this clone. J is TRBJ2-1 and V is TRBV5-1; TRBD2 might be the D (5 bases). The germline V and J ends were trimmed by 3 bases and 6 bases, with 10 bases remaining between them. This CDR3 is 13 amino acids long. The germline gives CDR1 SGHRS, CDR2 YFSETQ. In DNA, the CDR3 is TGCGCCAGCAGCTGGGTCGGAGGCAATGAGCAGTTCTTC. Translated, it gives CASSWVGGNEQFF. The variable domain in full, with the rest retrieved from reference TRBV5-1 and TRBJ2-1, is KAGVTQTPRYLIKTRGQQVTLSCSPISGHRSVSWYQQTPGQGLQFLFEYFSETQRNKGNFPGRFSGRQFSNSRSEMNVSTLELGDSALYLCASSWVGGNEQFFGPGTRLTVL.

This clone was seen a handful of times. The gene calls are TRBV11-2 and TRBJ1-5; D gene unclear. The CDR3 has 14 residues. V gave up 6 bases and J gave up 1 base, with 10 bases separating them. The germline CDR1 and CDR2 sequences are SGHAT and FQNNGV. The CDR3 DNA follows: TGTGCCAGCAGTCTTCACGGAAGCAATCAGCCCCAGCATTTT. It translates to CASSLHGSNQPQHF.

This clone was detected only a few times. The V call is TRBV19, the J call TRBJ1-5, with D hard to call. Trimming removed 5 bases from V and 4 bases from J, with 6 bases in between. From germline, CDR1 is LNHDA and CDR2 SQIVND (reference sequence). The CDR3 totals 12 residues. The CDR3 sequence: CASSGLNQPQHF. The CDR3 DNA is TGTGCCAGTAGTGGATTAAATCAGCCCCAGCATTTT.

This clone was recorded a few times. The V call is TRBV7-9, the J call TRBJ1-6; D may be TRBD1 (6 bases). Per germline, CDR1 SEHNR and CDR2 FQNEAQ (reference sequence). The CDR3 spans 13 residues. V was trimmed by 5 bases and J by 11 bases, leaving 13 bases between them. The CDR3 protein is CASSVGTTAPLHF. The CDR3 region has the DNA TGTGCCAGCAGCGTAGGGACAACGGCACCCCTCCACTTT.

This clone was found once. The chain couples TRBV2 to TRBJ1-5, with 9 bases identical to TRBD1. CDR3 size: 14 residues. Germline CDR1 SNHLY, CDR2 FYNNEI. The V segment lost 2 bases and the J segment 7 bases; nucleotides outside the gene matches: 3. CDR3 DNA sequence: TGTGCCAGCAGTGAACGGGACAGGGAACAGCCCCAGCATTTT. Protein: CASSERDREQPQHF.

The genes are TRBV4-1 and TRBJ2-1; D is unclear. Trimming shortened V by 3 bases and J by 3 bases, and 9 bases separated the two germline ends. CDR3 length: 14 amino acids. Germline V CDR1 and CDR2: MGHRA, YSYEKL. This CDR3 is CASSHNRDYNEQFF. DNA of the CDR3: TGCGCCAGCAGCCATAATCGAGACTACAATGAGCAGTTCTTC.

V usage is TRBV29-1 and J usage is TRBJ2-3; possibly TRBD2 for D (6 bases). The germline V gene encodes CDR1 SQVTM and CDR2 ANQGSEA. This CDR3 has 15 residues. Trimming took 7 bases from V and 3 from J, leaving 20 bases between them. The DNA for the CDR3 is TGCAGCGCAGTTGGGTTGCGGGGCAATACAGATACGCAGTATTTT. This gives the protein CSAVGLRGNTDTQYF.

Remarks on this clone: A read error may produce the germline difference seen at one junction end. The sample holds other DNA sequences that translate to the same CDR3. This chain connects TRBV4-1 to TRBJ1-1; D unresolved. The germline V gene has CDR1 MGHRA and CDR2 YSYEKL. The length of the CDR3 is 14 residues. Here the CDR3 reads CASSQDVAKTEAFF. CDR3 in DNA: TGCGCCAGCAGCCAAGACGTCGCAAAGACTGAGGCTTTCTTT.

This clone appeared a few times. V is TRBV23-1 and J is TRBJ2-3; possible D gene TRBD1, 6 bases. TRBV23-1 is identified as an open reading frame with a role that is uncertain. V shed 0 bases and J shed 2 bases, with 15 bases lying between them. CDR3 length equals 17 residues. The CDR3 sequence is CASSQSGAPLSTDTQYF. The DNA of the CDR3 is TGCGCCAGCAGTCAATCGGGGGCCCCTCTCTCCACAGATACGCAGTATTTT.

The chain recombines TRBV28 with TRBJ2-3, with TRBD2 as a possible D gene (6 bases). The CDR3 sequence is 16 residues long. V lost 6 bases, J lost 1 base, and 17 bases lay in between. Germline V CDR1 and CDR2: MDHEN, SYDVKM. The CDR3 DNA reads as TGTGCCAGCAGCTCTGGTGGCGGCGGGGGCACAGATACGCAGTATTTT. Amino acid sequence: CASSSGGGGGTDTQYF.

The chain is built from TRBV6-1 and TRBJ2-1; the D gene is possibly TRBD1 (5 bases). Trimming removed 2 bases from V and 8 bases from J, with 16 bases in between. Per the germline V gene, CDR1 is MNHNS and CDR2 is SASEGT. The CDR3 loop spans 15 amino acids. CDR3 coding DNA: TGTGCCAGCAGTGAACAGGGCGCGAGTTCGGATGAGCAGTTCTTC. Translation: CASSEQGASSDEQFF.

The V call is TRBV6-6, the J call TRBJ2-1; a possible D gene is TRBD1 (6 bases). Trimming removed 6 bases at V and 5 bases at J, with 14 bases between. The CDR3 loop spans 14 amino acids. The germline gives CDR1 MNHNY, CDR2 SVGAGI (reference sequence). The CDR3 is CASSNRQGNNEQFF. The CDR3 DNA follows: TGTGCCAGCAGCAACCGGCAGGGGAACAATGAGCAGTTCTTC.

The rearrangement uses TRBV28 and TRBJ1-4; no firm D call. Germline V lookup: CDR1 MDHEN, CDR2 SYDVKM. This CDR3 has 14 amino acids. V lost 7 bases and J lost 3, with 12 bases in between. CDR3 DNA: TGTGCCAGCAAAGCGGGGTCAGCTAATGAAAAACTGTTTTTT. This gives the protein CASKAGSANEKLFF.

This clone came up a few times. The chain links TRBV7-2 to TRBJ2-5, with TRBD2 identical over 8 bases. Germline CDR1 is SGHTA and CDR2 is FQGNSA. The ends lost 8 bases at V and 2 bases at J; junction bases unmatched: 10. The CDR3 is 15 amino acids. Here the CDR3 DNA reads TGTGCCAGCTCCGGACTCGGGAGGGGGCAAGAGACCCAGTACTTC. It yields the protein CASSGLGRGQETQYF.

The gene calls are TRBV5-1 and TRBJ2-3; TRBD2 aligns across 10 bases. Germline CDR1 reads SGHRS; CDR2 reads YFSETQ. J was trimmed by 2 bases and V by 7 bases; bases with no gene match: 4. The CDR3 length is 14 residues. The CDR3 DNA reads TGCGCCAGCTTAAGCGGGGGGGCCACAGATACGCAGTATTTT. It translates to CASLSGGATDTQYF.

The chain is built from TRBV7-9 and TRBJ2-5, with D perhaps matching TRBD1 (6 bases). Germline loops: CDR1 SEHNR, CDR2 FQNEAQ (reference sequence). The V and J ends lost 5 bases and 5 bases respectively, with 9 bases between them. This CDR3 spans 12 amino acids. CDR3 loop: CASSPQGETQYF. In DNA, the CDR3 is TGTGCCAGCAGCCCCCAGGGGGAGACCCAGTACTTC.

The chain employs TRBV11-3 and TRBJ2-1; D is unclear. There are 11 residues in the CDR3. V lost 3 bases and J lost 10, with 7 bases in between. CDR1 and CDR2 (germline): SGHNT, YENEEA. The CDR3 loop is CASSFLTEQFF. CDR3 coding DNA: TGTGCCAGCAGCTTTTTAACAGAGCAGTTCTTC.

The rearrangement uses TRBV10-3 and TRBJ1-2; possible D gene TRBD1, 6 bases. The germline V gene has CDR1 ENHRY and CDR2 SYGVKD. This CDR3 spans 13 amino acids. With 6 bases removed from V and 4 bases from J, the gap between germline ends came to 12 bases. The CDR3 sequence: CAISDGQSYGYTF. In DNA form, the CDR3 reads TGTGCCATCAGCGATGGACAGAGCTATGGCTACACCTTC.

CDR3 residues: CAWSRSSETQYF. Here the CDR3 DNA reads TGTGCCTGGAGTCGTTCGTCGGAGACCCAGTACTTC. This rearrangement joins TRBV30 to TRBJ2-5, with unresolved D. From germline, CDR1 is GTSNPN and CDR2 SVGIG (reference sequence). V was cut by 2 bases and J by 5 bases, with 9 bases left in between. The CDR3 length is 12 residues.

The V gene is TRBV7-9, the J gene TRBJ2-3; 13 positions agree with TRBD2. Germline V gene sequence: CDR1 SEHNR, CDR2 FQNEAQ (reference sequence). V gave up 5 bases and J gave up 2 bases; unmatched junction bases: 7. CDR3 size: 17 residues. The CDR3: CASSPLAGGPVTDTQYF. In DNA, the CDR3 is TGTGCCAGCAGCCCACTAGCGGGGGGGCCTGTCACAGATACGCAGTATTTT.

The rearrangement uses TRBV25-1 and TRBJ2-7; 10 bases agree with TRBD1. V was clipped by 4 bases and J by 5 bases; unmatched bases: 8. The CDR3 has 15 residues. Germline CDR1 is MGHDK and CDR2 is SYGVNS. CDR3 in amino acids: CASSGRGTGVNEQYF. For the CDR3, the DNA is TGTGCCAGCAGTGGCCGGGGGACAGGGGTCAACGAGCAGTACTTC.

This clone was seen a single time. The chain recombines TRBV5-1 with TRBJ2-2; D ambiguous. Germline V gene data show CDR1 as SGHRS and CDR2 as YFSETQ. The V gene lost 4 bases and the J gene lost 0 bases, with 7 bases spanning the gap. The CDR3 extends over 14 amino acids. CDR3 DNA: TGCGCCAGCAGCAGACAAGCGAACACCGGGGAGCTGTTTTTT. Translation gives CASSRQANTGELFF.

This clone has just a few counts. The V gene is TRBV11-2, the J gene TRBJ1-2; 7 bases fit TRBD1. J was trimmed by 8 bases and V by 4 bases; bases with no gene match: 19. CDR3 length: 17 residues. Germline V gene lookup returns CDR1 SGHAT and CDR2 FQNNGV. CDR3 coding DNA: TGTGCCAGCAGCTCCCTGCGGACAGGTGGAAGATCAGAAGGCTACACCTTC. It encodes CASSSLRTGGRSEGYTF. Full variable domain (missing parts from reference TRBV11-2 and TRBJ1-2): EAGVAQSPRYKIIEKRQSVAFWCNPISGHATLYWYQQILGQGPKLLIQFQNNGVVDDSQLPKDRFSAERLKGVDSTLKIQPAKLEDSAVYLCASSSLRTGGRSEGYTFGSGTRLTVV.

The chain joins TRBV5-1 to TRBJ2-7; D might be TRBD1 or TRBD2, each matching 5 bases. V gave up 3 bases and J gave up 6 bases, with 16 bases separating them. This CDR3 is built from 14 residues. Germline V gives CDR1 SGHRS, CDR2 YFSETQ. CDR3 in amino acids: CASSWERGVGEQYF. The CDR3 region has the DNA TGCGCCAGCAGCTGGGAGCGAGGGGTAGGCGAGCAGTACTTC. Supplemented by reference TRBV5-1 and TRBJ2-7, the full variable domain reads KAGVTQTPRYLIKTRGQQVTLSCSPISGHRSVSWYQQTPGQGLQFLFEYFSETQRNKGNFPGRFSGRQFSNSRSEMNVSTLELGDSALYLCASSWERGVGEQYFGPGTRLTVT.